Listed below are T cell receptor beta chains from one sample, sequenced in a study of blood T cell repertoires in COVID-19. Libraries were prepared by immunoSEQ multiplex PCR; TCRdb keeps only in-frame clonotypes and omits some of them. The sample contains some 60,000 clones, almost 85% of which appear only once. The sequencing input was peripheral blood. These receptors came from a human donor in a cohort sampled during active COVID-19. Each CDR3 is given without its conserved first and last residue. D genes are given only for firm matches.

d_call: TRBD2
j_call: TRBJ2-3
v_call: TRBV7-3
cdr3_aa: ASSPGLAATDTQY

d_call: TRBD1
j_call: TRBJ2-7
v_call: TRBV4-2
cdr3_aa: ASSSGQGDYEQY

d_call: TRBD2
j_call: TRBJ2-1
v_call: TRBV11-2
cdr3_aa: ASSLLSGGSYNEQF

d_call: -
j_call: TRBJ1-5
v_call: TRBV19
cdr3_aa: ASSPGGGGDQPQH

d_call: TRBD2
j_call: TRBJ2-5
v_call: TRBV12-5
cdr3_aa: ASGPLAAQETQY

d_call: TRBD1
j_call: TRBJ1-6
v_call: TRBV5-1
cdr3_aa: ASSPGTGDNSPLH

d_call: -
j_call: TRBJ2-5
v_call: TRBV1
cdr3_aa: TSSSLGPGQETQY

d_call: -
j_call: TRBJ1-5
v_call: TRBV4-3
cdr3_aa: ASSQDGNQPQH

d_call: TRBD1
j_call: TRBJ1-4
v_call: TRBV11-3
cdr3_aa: ASSLAPGTGEKLF

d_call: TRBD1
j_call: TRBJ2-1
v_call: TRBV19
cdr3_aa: ASKEGQGWDNEQF

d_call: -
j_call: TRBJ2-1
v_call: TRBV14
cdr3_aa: ASSQAKGARNEQF

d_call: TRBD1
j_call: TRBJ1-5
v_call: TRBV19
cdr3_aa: ASSRQGIGNQPQH

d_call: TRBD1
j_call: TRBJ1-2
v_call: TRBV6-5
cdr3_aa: ASSYSRRQGYGYT

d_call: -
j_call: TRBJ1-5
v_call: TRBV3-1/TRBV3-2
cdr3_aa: ASSQAGNQPQH

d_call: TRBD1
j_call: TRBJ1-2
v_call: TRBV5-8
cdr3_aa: ASSSGQGLSGYT

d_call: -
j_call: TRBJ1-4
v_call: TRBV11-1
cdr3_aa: ASSQGYTNEKLF

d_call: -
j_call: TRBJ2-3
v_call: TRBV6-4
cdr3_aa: ASSAPGQPELTDTQY

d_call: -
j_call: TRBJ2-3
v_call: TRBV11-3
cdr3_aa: ASSPAGEPTDTQY

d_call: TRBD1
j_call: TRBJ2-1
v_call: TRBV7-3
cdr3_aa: ASSLGQGPYNEQF

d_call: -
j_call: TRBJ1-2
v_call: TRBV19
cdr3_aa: ASSPSTHGYT

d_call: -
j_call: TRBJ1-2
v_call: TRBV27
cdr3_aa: ASRGRGSAGYGYT

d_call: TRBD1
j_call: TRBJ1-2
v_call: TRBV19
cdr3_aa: ASREHRGINYGYT

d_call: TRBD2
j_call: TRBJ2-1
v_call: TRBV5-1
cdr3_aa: ASSPGLDSYNEQF

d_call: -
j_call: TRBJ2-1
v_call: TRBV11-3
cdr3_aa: ASSLGPDNEQF

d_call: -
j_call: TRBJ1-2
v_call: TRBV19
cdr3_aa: ASSPQRGLNYGYT

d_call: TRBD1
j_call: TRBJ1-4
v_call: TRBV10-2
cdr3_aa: ASSETWTGYEKLF

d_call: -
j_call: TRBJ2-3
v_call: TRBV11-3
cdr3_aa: ASSSLGNTQY

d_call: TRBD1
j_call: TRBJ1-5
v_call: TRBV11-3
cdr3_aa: ASSLAGGLGQPQH

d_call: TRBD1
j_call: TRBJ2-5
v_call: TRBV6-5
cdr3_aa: ASSRRGTGQETQY

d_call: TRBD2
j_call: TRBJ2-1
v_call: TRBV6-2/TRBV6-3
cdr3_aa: ASSYSLAGGLNEQF

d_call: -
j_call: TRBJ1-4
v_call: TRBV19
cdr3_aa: ASSIAGTYPELGLF

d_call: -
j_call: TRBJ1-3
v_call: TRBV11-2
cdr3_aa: ASSFTQDNSGNTIY

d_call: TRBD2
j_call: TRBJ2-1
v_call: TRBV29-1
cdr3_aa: SVEAPSGGAVVNEQF

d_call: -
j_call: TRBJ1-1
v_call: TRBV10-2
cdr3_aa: ASNGGRNTEAF

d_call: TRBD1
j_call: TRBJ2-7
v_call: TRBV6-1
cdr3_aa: ASSDTGTGSHEQY

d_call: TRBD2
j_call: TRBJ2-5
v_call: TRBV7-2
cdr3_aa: ASSPPIAGDVKTQY